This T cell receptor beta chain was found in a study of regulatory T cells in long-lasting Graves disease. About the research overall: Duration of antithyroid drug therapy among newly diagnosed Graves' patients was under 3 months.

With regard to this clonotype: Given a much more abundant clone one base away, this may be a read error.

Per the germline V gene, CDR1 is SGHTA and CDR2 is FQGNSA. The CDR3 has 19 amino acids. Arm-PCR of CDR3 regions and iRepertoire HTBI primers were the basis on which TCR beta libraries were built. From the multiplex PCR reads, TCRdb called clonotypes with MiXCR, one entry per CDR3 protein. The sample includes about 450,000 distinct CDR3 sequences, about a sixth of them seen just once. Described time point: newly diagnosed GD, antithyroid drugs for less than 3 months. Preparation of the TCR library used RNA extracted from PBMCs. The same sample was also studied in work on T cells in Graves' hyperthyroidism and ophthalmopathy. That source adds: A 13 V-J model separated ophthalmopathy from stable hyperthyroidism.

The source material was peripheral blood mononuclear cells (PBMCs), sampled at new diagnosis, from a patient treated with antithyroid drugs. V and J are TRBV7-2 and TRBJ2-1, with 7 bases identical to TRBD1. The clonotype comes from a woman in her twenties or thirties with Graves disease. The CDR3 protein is CASRSRGTEYRSSYDEQFF. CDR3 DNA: TGTGCCAGCAGATCAAGGGGGACAGAGTACCGGAGCTCCTACGATGAGCAGTTCTTC.